This entry features one T cell receptor beta chain sequence. The antigen it recognizes is unknown. No base qualities exist here, and no much larger clone lies one base off it. The source of the sample is a study of OX40 agonist ivuxolimab in advanced cancers. Background for the entire study: Ivuxolimab was a fully human IgG2 agonistic monoclonal antibody targeting the costimulatory receptor OX40 (CD134). Patients were allowed to have had prior anti-PD-1, anti-PD-L1 or anti-CTLA-4 therapy, and around 43% of the dose-escalation patients had been treated with checkpoint inhibitors. Among the roughly 52 dose-escalation patients, about 19 had hepatocellular carcinoma, approximately 15 melanoma, 9 renal cell carcinoma and 9 head and neck cancer. Partial responses occurred in three dose-escalation patients: two with cutaneous melanoma and one with hepatocellular carcinoma. Intravenous ivuxolimab was administered to patients every 2 weeks at six dose levels: 0.01, 0.1, 0.3, 1.5, 3 and 10 mg/kg. The paper reports the monotherapy dose-escalation portion (N of about 50 patients) of the phase I ivuxolimab trial. Peripheral TCRbeta sequencing was intended to test whether TCR sequence diversity was altered and clonal T-cell expansion was caused by ivuxolimab. The dose-escalation cohort was 82.7% male with a mean age of 60 years, ranging from roughly 20 to 80. The research as a whole found: After ivuxolimab, CD8+ T cells had more expanded clones than CD4+ T cells on average. Partial responders in the 0.1-3.0 mg/kg groups had among the lowest normalized peripheral clonal expansion, especially among CD8+ T cells. Low levels of normalized T-cell clonal expansion were also seen in some patients who did not respond. At doses of 0.1 to 3.0 mg/kg, clonal expansion of both CD4+ and CD8+ blood T cells was observed from baseline to week 6. The antigen specificity of the peripheral T cells that underwent clonal expansion was not determined.

Patients with a history of autoimmune disease or receiving systemic immunosuppression were excluded from the trial. Peripheral blood for TCR sequencing was collected from all dose cohorts at baseline, on cycle 4 day 1, and on cycle 7 day 1. The samples were drawn from a first-in-human, open-label, multicenter phase I dose-escalation trial of ivuxolimab. Adults with locally advanced or metastatic head and neck squamous cell, hepatocellular, melanoma or renal cell carcinoma were enrolled in the trial. Before TCR sequencing, CD4+ T cells and CD8+ T cells from peripheral blood were sorted into separate populations. Genomic DNA was extracted from sorted cells for sequencing of the TCRbeta CDR3 region. The immunoSEQ Assay was used for sequencing of TCRbeta CDR3 regions. The table comes from immuneACCESS by way of TCRdb, which keeps in-frame sequences with V and J called. Part of the clones is missing from these tables; in studies checked, under half for an unresolved V gene and the rest for unknown reasons. The sample has tens of thousands of clones on record, 75% to 90% of them singletons. Clones ranked in the top ten supply less than 0.55% of the sample.

Trimming removed 6 bases from V and 7 bases from J; the gene matches leave 8 bases unexplained. The germline V gene (reference sequence) provides CDR1 MNHEY and CDR2 SMNVEV. Inclusive of the bounding cysteine and phenylalanine, the CDR3 is 13 residues long. Just CDR3 DNA is preserved here, 39 bases in frame from base 1. The TCR sequence derives from an adult with an advanced solid tumor such as melanoma, head and neck, liver or kidney cancer. Recombination connected TRBV27 to TRBJ2-5; 7 central nucleotides agree with TRBD1. This material consisted of CD4+ or CD8+ T cells sorted from blood, taken in a trial of the OX40 agonist ivuxolimab. The nucleotides are TGTGCCAGCAGCGTACTCGCAGGGGGGACCCAGTACTTC. It translates to CASSVLAGGTQYF.